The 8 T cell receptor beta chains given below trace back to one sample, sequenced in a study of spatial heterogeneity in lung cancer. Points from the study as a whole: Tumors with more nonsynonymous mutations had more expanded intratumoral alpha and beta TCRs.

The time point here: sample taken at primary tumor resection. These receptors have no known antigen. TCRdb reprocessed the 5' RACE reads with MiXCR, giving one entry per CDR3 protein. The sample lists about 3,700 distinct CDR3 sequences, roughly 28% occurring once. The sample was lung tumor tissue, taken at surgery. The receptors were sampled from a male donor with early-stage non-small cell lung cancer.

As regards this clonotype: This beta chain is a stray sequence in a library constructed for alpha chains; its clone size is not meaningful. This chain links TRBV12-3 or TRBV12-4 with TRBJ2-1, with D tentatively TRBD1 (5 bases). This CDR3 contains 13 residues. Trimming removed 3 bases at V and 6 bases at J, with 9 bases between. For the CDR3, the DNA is TGTGCCAGCAGTTTCAGGGCTGTCAATGAGCAGTTCTTC. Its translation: CASSFRAVNEQFF.

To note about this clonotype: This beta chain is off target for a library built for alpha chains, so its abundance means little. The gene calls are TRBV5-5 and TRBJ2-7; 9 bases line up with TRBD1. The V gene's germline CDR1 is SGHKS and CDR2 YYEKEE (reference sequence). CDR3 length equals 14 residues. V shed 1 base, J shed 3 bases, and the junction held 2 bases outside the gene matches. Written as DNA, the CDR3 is TGTGCCAGCAGCTTGTGGACAGGGGACTACGAGCAGTACTTC. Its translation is CASSLWTGDYEQYF.

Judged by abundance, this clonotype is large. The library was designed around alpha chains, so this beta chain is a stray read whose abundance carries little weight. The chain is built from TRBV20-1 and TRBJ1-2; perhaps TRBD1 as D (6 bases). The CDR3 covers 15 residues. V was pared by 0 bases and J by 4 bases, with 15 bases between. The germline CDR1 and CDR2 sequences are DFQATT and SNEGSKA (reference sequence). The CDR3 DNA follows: TGCAGTGCTAGAGACGCAGGGGAACGAATCTATGGCTACACCTTC. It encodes CSARDAGERIYGYTF.

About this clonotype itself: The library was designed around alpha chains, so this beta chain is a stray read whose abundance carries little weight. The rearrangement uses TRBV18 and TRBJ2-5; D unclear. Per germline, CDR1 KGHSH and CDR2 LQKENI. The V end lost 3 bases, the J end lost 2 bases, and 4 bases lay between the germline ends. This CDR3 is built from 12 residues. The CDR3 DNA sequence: TGTGCCAGCTCACCGGCGCAAGAGACCCAGTACTTC. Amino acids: CASSPAQETQYF.

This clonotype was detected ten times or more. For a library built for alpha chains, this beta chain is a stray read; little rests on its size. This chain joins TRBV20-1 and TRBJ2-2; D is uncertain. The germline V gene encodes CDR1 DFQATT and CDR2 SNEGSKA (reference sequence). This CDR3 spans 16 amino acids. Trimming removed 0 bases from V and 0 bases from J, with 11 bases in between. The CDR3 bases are TGCAGTGCTAGAGATCGGTTAAGGCCGAACACCGGGGAGCTGTTTTTT. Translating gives CSARDRLRPNTGELFF.

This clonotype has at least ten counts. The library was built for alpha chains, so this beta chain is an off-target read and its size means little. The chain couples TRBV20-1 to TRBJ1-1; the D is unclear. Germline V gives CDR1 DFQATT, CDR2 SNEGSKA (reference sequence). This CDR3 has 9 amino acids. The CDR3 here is CRLNTEAFF. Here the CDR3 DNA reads TGCAGGCTGAACACTGAAGCTTTCTTT.

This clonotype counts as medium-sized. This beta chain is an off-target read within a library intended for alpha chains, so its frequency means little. Here the CDR3 reads CATTSGGAFGTDTQYF. CDR3 in DNA: TGTGCCACAACTAGCGGGGGGGCCTTTGGCACAGATACGCAGTATTTT. The V and J genes are TRBV10-3 and TRBJ2-3, with TRBD2 matching over 13 bases. CDR1 is ENHRY and CDR2 is SYGVKD in the germline V gene. The junction had 8 bases not matched to a gene; V was cut back by 10 bases and J by 1 base. The CDR3 has 16 residues.

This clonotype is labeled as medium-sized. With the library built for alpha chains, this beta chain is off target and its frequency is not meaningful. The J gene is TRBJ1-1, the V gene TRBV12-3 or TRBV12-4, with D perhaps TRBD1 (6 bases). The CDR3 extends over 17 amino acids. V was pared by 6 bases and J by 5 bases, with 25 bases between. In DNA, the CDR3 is TGTGCCAGCAGCCTGGAACAGGGCCGACTACGGAGAACTGAAGCTTTCTTT. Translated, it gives CASSLEQGRLRRTEAFF.